Following are 32 T cell receptor beta chains from one sample sequenced in a study of cytomegalovirus exposure and HLA in healthy donors. The table came from immunoSEQ multiplex PCR; TCRdb's copy has only in-frame clones and leaves some out. The sample holds 130,000 to 150,000 clones, 85% to 90% seen once. The sequenced sample consisted of PBMCs. The source is a woman aged 25-40 years in good health and CMV-seropositive.

This rearrangement joins TRBV15 to TRBJ1-2; no clear D gene. The CDR3 runs 16 residues. Germline CDR1 reads LNHNV; CDR2 reads YYDKDF (reference sequence). V lost 5 bases to trimming and J lost 2 bases, with 18 bases between them. The CDR3 spells CATSGPRLGANYGYTF. CDR3 DNA sequence: TGTGCCACCAGCGGTCCTAGACTGGGAGCGAACTATGGCTACACCTTC.

V usage is TRBV9 and J usage is TRBJ2-7, with D maybe TRBD2 (7 bases). The length of the CDR3 is 15 residues. V shed 0 bases and J shed 3 bases, with 13 bases lying between them. CDR1 and CDR2 (germline): SGDLS, YYNGEE. The CDR3 sequence is CASSVGGGEFYEQYF. CDR3 bases: TGTGCCAGCAGCGTAGGAGGGGGGGAGTTCTACGAGCAGTACTTC.

The chain employs TRBV6-1 and TRBJ2-3; D not certain. The CDR3 runs to 15 residues. The V gene's germline CDR1 is MNHNS and CDR2 SASEGT. V lost 0 bases, J lost 4 bases, and 11 bases lay in between. The CDR3 here is CASSEAPGIADTQYF. The CDR3 nucleotides read TGTGCCAGCAGTGAAGCGCCGGGTATAGCAGATACGCAGTATTTT.

CDR3 amino acids: CASSPRREINEQFF. For the CDR3, the DNA is TGTGCCAGCTCACCACGGCGGGAGATCAATGAGCAGTTCTTC. The chain joins TRBV18 to TRBJ2-1; 7 nucleotides agree with TRBD2. Per the germline V gene, CDR1 is KGHSH and CDR2 is LQKENI. The CDR3 length is 14 residues. J gave up 6 bases and V 1 base, and 3 bases lay outside the gene matches.

This clone appeared a single time. The V gene is TRBV6-5, the J gene TRBJ2-3, with TRBD1 matching 7 bases. Germline-derived CDR1 and CDR2 are MNHEY and SVGAGI. This CDR3 is 15 amino acids long. The V gene end was trimmed by 5 bases and the J gene end by 1 base; junction bases not matched to a gene: 6. CDR3 DNA: TGTGCCAGCAGTCAGGGGGTGGGCGGCACAGATACGCAGTATTTT. Protein sequence: CASSQGVGGTDTQYF.

As regards this clone: A junction end diverges from the germline sequence, so it may reflect a read error. The sample has other DNA sequences that encode this CDR3 too. The J gene is TRBJ2-7, the V gene TRBV28; perhaps TRBD1 as D (8 bases). Germline lookup yields CDR1 MDHEN and CDR2 SYDVKM. The CDR3 is 15 residues long. The CDR3 DNA is TGTGCTAGCAGTTTTTTGGACAGGGACTACCACGAGCAGTACTTC. Translated: CASSFLDRDYHEQYF.

J is TRBJ2-7 and V is TRBV2, with D possibly being TRBD1 (6 bases). V was shortened by 7 bases and J by 6 bases, with 19 bases between the two germline ends. Germline V gives CDR1 SNHLY, CDR2 FYNNEI. This CDR3 spans 14 amino acids. This chain's CDR3 is CASIPDSSVGEQYF. CDR3 nucleotide sequence: TGTGCCAGCATCCCGGACAGTTCTGTGGGCGAGCAGTACTTC.

This clone was observed once. V gene TRBV2 combines with J gene TRBJ2-7; 9 nucleotides agree with TRBD2. V lost 5 bases to trimming and J lost 5 bases; unmatched junction nucleotides: 13. Germline V gene sequence: CDR1 SNHLY, CDR2 FYNNEI. The CDR3 sequence is 16 residues long. The CDR3 DNA reads as TGTGCCAGCAGTAGGGCTAGCGGGAAAACATCAGACGAGCAGTACTTC. It yields the protein CASSRASGKTSDEQYF.

The chain carries TRBV28 and TRBJ1-1; 9 bases are a match to TRBD1. V was clipped by 6 bases and J by 1 base; unmatched bases: 3. Germline CDR1 MDHEN, CDR2 SYDVKM. This CDR3 is 14 amino acids long. DNA for the CDR3: TGTGCCAGCAGAGGACAGGGGTGGAACACTGAAGCTTTCTTT. This codes for CASRGQGWNTEAFF.

There are a few counts of this clone. The chain links TRBV6-5 to TRBJ1-6, with D possibly matching TRBD1 (6 bases). The CDR3 loop spans 13 amino acids. The V end lost 0 bases, the J end lost 12 bases, and 9 bases lay between the germline ends. The germline V gene has CDR1 MNHEY and CDR2 SVGAGI. CDR3 DNA: TGTGCCAGCAGTTACTCGACAGGCGGACCCCTCCACTTT. Encoded protein: CASSYSTGGPLHF.

The chain joins TRBV2 to TRBJ2-5, with D maybe TRBD1 (7 bases). The V end lost 6 bases, the J end lost 4 bases, and 15 bases lay between the germline ends. This CDR3 comprises 14 residues. CDR1 is SNHLY, CDR2 FYNNEI, per germline. CDR3 DNA sequence: TGTGCCAGCAGGCGGGGACAGTCGTCAGAGACCCAGTACTTC. It translates to CASRRGQSSETQYF.

The chain uses TRBV4-2 and TRBJ2-1; D possibly corresponds to TRBD2 (7 bases). With 0 bases removed from V and 3 bases from J, the gap between germline ends came to 12 bases. This CDR3 spans 16 amino acids. Germline CDR1 LGHNA, CDR2 YNFKEQ. CDR3 region: CASSQDGGPDYNEQFF. The DNA for the CDR3 is TGTGCCAGCAGCCAAGACGGGGGGCCCGACTACAATGAGCAGTTCTTC.

The chain joins TRBV6-5 to TRBJ2-2, with 7 bases identical to TRBD1. V lost 6 bases and J lost 8; bases outside the gene matches: 12. Germline V gene lookup returns CDR1 MNHEY and CDR2 SVGAGI. This CDR3 spans 15 amino acids. The CDR3 DNA sequence: TGTGCCAGCAGCCCCGACAGGGCCCCGCGGGGGGAGCTGTTTTTT. It translates to CASSPDRAPRGELFF.

Only one count was recorded for this clone. J is TRBJ2-7 and V is TRBV27, with a possible D match to TRBD2 (6 bases). V shed 3 bases and J shed 0 bases, with 30 bases lying between them. Germline V gene lookup returns CDR1 MNHEY and CDR2 SMNVEV (reference sequence). This CDR3 has 21 amino acids. This chain's CDR3 is CASSFRTRTRGAAASSYEQYF. For the CDR3, the DNA is TGTGCCAGCAGTTTCAGGACCCGTACCCGCGGGGCGGCGGCTAGCTCCTACGAGCAGTACTTC.

V and J are TRBV21-1 and TRBJ2-4; TRBD2 is the table's D call, not checked against the DNA. TRBV21-1 has pseudogene status. The CDR3 contains 19 residues. The CDR3 DNA reads as TGTGCCAGCAGCAGGACCTCTCCGGGACTAGCGGCTATCAAAAACATTCAGTACTTC. Protein product: CASSRTSPGLAAIKNIQYF.

The chain links TRBV2 to TRBJ1-5; D call uncertain. Trimming removed 5 bases from V and 0 bases from J, with 20 bases in between. This CDR3 comprises 18 residues. CDR1 and CDR2 (germline): SNHLY, FYNNEI. This CDR3 is CASSTSPRERYSNQPQHF. The CDR3 DNA follows: TGTGCCAGCAGTACCAGCCCCCGGGAACGATATAGCAATCAGCCCCAGCATTTT.

This chain joins TRBV7-2 and TRBJ2-7, with 7 bases that match TRBD2. The CDR3 has 14 residues. Germline assignment: CDR1 SGHTA and CDR2 FQGNSA. Unmatched junction bases numbered 3, after V lost 3 bases and J lost 1 base. CDR3 sequence (DNA): TGTGCCAGCAGCTTTCACGGGGGGTCCTACGAGCAGTACTTC. Translation: CASSFHGGSYEQYF.

The sample holds one count of this clone. One junction end does not reproduce the germline sequence, and a read error may be involved. The rearrangement joins TRBV5-6 to TRBJ2-1; 7 nucleotides agree with TRBD1. The CDR3 runs 13 residues. The V gene's germline CDR1 is SGHDT and CDR2 YYEEEE. The CDR3, as DNA: TGTGCCAGCAGCTTGGGTCTGGGCTACCAGGGGGTCTTC. Amino acid sequence: CASSLGLGYQGVF.

This clone was seen a single time. The chain is built from TRBV18 and TRBJ2-3, with D tentatively TRBD2 (5 bases). Trimming pared 0 bases from V and 0 bases from J, leaving 13 bases between. This CDR3 has 17 residues. Germline V gives CDR1 KGHSH, CDR2 LQKENI. The CDR3 is CASSPPGLGASTDTQYF. In DNA, the CDR3 is TGTGCCAGCTCACCACCGGGTTTGGGAGCTAGCACAGATACGCAGTATTTT.

This chain connects TRBV7-2 to TRBJ1-4, with 8 bases aligning to TRBD1. Germline V gene data show CDR1 as SGHTA and CDR2 as FQGNSA. The length of the CDR3 is 17 residues. With V trimmed by 1 base and J by 8 bases, 12 bases remained unmatched. CDR3 nucleotide sequence: TGTGCCAGCAGCTTAGATTTGAGACAGGGGATGGGCGAAAAACTGTTTTTT. This translates into CASSLDLRQGMGEKLFF.

The V gene is TRBV29-1, the J gene TRBJ2-5, with D perhaps matching TRBD1 (5 bases). CDR1 SQVTM and CDR2 ANQGSEA come from the germline V gene. V lost 6 bases, J lost 7 bases, and 15 bases lay in between. The CDR3 extends over 12 amino acids. This chain's CDR3 is CSVLTATGTQYF. The CDR3 nucleotides read TGCAGCGTCTTGACAGCGACGGGGACCCAGTACTTC.

This chain joins TRBV5-5 and TRBJ2-7, with 11 bases that match TRBD2. From germline, CDR1 is SGHKS and CDR2 YYEKEE (reference sequence). V shed 3 bases and J 2 bases; nucleotides not matched to a gene: 4. The CDR3 length is 15 residues. In nucleotides, the CDR3 is TGTGCCAGCAGCTCCACTAGCGGGAGAGCCTACGAGCAGTACTTC. This translates into CASSSTSGRAYEQYF.

This chain connects TRBV6-5 to TRBJ1-1; D is unresolved. The germline V and J ends were trimmed by 5 bases and 0 bases, with 7 bases remaining between them. Germline CDR1 and CDR2: MNHEY and SVGAGI. This CDR3 has 13 residues. The CDR3 DNA reads as TGTGCCAGCAGTCACGACATGAACACTGAAGCTTTCTTT. Translating gives CASSHDMNTEAFF.

This clone was picked up one time. The chain combines TRBV2 with TRBJ1-2; D gene ambiguous. Germline CDR1 SNHLY, CDR2 FYNNEI. The V end lost 6 bases, the J end lost 2 bases, and 10 bases lay between the germline ends. The CDR3 spans 13 residues. The CDR3 DNA follows: TGTGCCAGCAGCCCCGACACGAACTATGGCTACACCTTC. It codes for CASSPDTNYGYTF.

This chain uses TRBV27 with TRBJ2-7, with a possible D match to TRBD1 (6 bases). The CDR3 length is 13 residues. Germline CDR1 is MNHEY and CDR2 is SMNVEV (reference sequence). V was trimmed by 10 bases and J by 2 bases, leaving 15 bases between them. CDR3 DNA sequence: TGTGCCAACACGGACAGAAACACCTACGAGCAGTACTTC. It codes for CANTDRNTYEQYF.

V and J are TRBV5-5 and TRBJ2-7, with TRBD1 identical over 7 bases. This CDR3 spans 13 amino acids. Germline assignment: CDR1 SGHKS and CDR2 YYEKEE (reference sequence). The ends lost 5 bases at V and 4 bases at J; junction bases unmatched: 6. The CDR3 is CASRSGTDYEQYF. CDR3 DNA sequence: TGTGCCAGCAGGTCCGGGACAGATTACGAGCAGTACTTC.

The chain is built from TRBV5-1 and TRBJ2-1; 10 nucleotides agree with TRBD2. The CDR3 is 16 residues long. V trimming: 5 bases; J trimming: 0 bases; junction bases outside the gene matches: 5. Germline V gene lookup returns CDR1 SGHRS and CDR2 YFSETQ. The CDR3 DNA is TGCGCCAGCAGAGGGGCTAGCGGGAGCTCCTACAATGAGCAGTTCTTC. Its translation: CASRGASGSSYNEQFF.

This clone showed up just a few times. The gene calls are TRBV7-2 and TRBJ2-2, with D uncertain. The V end lost 5 bases, the J end lost 1 base, and 11 bases lay between the germline ends. This CDR3 has 15 residues. CDR1 and CDR2 (germline): SGHTA, FQGNSA. This CDR3 is CASSISPGNTGELFF. The DNA of the CDR3 is TGTGCCAGCAGCATCAGCCCGGGGAACACCGGGGAGCTGTTTTTT.

The V call is TRBV29-1, the J call TRBJ2-5; 11 nucleotides agree with TRBD1. The J call is uncertain, as TRBJ2-7 better fits the DNA end. The CDR3 runs to 16 residues. CDR1 is SQVTM and CDR2 is ANQGSEA in the germline V gene. The CDR3 nucleotides read TGCAGCGTTTTTGGGTTCGGGACAGGGGGGTCCTACGAGCAGTACTTC. Residues: CSVFGFGTGGSYEQYF.

The chain combines TRBV9 with TRBJ1-2, with 8 bases identical to TRBD1. V shed 0 bases and J 8 bases; nucleotides not matched to a gene: 6. This CDR3 has 14 residues. CDR1 and CDR2 (germline): SGDLS, YYNGEE. In DNA, the CDR3 is TGTGCCAGCAGCGTAGACAGGACAGGGAACGGCTACACCTTC. Translated: CASSVDRTGNGYTF.

V gene TRBV28 combines with J gene TRBJ1-5; 7 nucleotides line up with TRBD1. Germline V gene data show CDR1 as MDHEN and CDR2 as SYDVKM. V lost 6 bases to trimming and J lost 0 bases; unmatched junction nucleotides: 5. The length of the CDR3 is 15 residues. The CDR3 DNA reads as TGTGCCAGCAGCCGGGACAGTTATAGCAATCAGCCCCAGCATTTT. This codes for CASSRDSYSNQPQHF.

This chain links TRBV5-4 with TRBJ2-5, with 9 bases fitting TRBD2. Germline-derived CDR1 and CDR2 are SGHNT and YYREEE (reference sequence). The CDR3 is 15 amino acids. The V segment lost 2 bases and the J segment 5 bases; nucleotides outside the gene matches: 7. CDR3 nucleotides: TGTGCCAGCAGCTTCGGCGGGAGGGGGATTGAGACCCAGTACTTC. Encoded protein: CASSFGGRGIETQYF.